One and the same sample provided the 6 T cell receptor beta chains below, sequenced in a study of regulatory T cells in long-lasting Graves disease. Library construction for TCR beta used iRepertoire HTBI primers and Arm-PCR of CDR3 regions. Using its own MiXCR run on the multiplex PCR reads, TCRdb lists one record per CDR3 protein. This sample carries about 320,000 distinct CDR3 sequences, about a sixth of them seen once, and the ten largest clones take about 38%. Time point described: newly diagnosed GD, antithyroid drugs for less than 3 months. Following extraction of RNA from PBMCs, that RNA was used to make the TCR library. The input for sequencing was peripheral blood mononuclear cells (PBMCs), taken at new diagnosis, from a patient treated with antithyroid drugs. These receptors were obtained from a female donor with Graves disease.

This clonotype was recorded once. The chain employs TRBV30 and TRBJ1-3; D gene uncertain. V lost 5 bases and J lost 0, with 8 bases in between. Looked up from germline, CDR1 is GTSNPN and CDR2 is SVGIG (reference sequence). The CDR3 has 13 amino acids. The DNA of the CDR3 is TGTGCCTGGGGACGGTACTCTGGAAACACCATATATTTT. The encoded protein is CAWGRYSGNTIYF.

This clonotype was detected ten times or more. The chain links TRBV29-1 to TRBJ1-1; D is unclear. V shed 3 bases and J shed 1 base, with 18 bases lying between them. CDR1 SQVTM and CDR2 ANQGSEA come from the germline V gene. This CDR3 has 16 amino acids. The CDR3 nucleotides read TGCAGCGTTGATATTTTCCAGAGTATTTGGAACACTGAAGCTTTCTTT. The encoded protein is CSVDIFQSIWNTEAFF.

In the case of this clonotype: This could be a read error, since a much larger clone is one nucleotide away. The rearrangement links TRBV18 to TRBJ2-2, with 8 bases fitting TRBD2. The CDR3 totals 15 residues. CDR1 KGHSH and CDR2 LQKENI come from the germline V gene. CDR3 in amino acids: CASSPFSGTTGGLFF. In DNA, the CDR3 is TGTGCCAGCTCACCGTTTAGCGGGACCACCGGGGGGCTGTTTTTT.

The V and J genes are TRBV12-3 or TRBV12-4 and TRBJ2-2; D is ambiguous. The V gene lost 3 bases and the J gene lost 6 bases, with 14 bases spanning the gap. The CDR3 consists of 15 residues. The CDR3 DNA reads TGTGCCAGCAGTTTTGGGCGCGGAAGCGCCGGGGAGCTGTTTTTT. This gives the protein CASSFGRGSAGELFF.

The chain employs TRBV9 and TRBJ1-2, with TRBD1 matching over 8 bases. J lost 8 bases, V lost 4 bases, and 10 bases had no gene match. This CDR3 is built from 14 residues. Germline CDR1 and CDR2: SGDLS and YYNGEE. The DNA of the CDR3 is TGTGCCAGCAGCCTGTCGACAGGGGTTTTCGGCTACACCTTC. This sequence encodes CASSLSTGVFGYTF.

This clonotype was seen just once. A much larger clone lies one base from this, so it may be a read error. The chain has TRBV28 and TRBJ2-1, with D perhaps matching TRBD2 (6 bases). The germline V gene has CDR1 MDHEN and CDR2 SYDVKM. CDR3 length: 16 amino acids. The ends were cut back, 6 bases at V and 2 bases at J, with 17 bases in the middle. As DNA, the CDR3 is TGTGCCAGCAGCCGGGACTTCCTCAGCCCCTACAATGAGCAGTTCTTC. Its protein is CASSRDFLSPYNEQFF.